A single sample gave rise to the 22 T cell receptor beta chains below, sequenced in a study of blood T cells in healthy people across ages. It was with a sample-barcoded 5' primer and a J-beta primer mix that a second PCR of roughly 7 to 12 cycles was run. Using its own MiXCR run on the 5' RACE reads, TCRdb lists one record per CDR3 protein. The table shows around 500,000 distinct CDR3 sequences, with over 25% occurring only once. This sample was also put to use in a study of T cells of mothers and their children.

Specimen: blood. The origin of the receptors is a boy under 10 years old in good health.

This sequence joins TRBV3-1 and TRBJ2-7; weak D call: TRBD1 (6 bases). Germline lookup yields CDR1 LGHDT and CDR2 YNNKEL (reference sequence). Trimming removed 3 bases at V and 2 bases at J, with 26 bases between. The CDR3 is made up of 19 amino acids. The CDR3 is CASSQDRLRWQGKTYEQYF. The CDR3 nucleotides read TGTGCCAGCAGCCAGGATCGGCTGCGTTGGCAGGGGAAGACCTACGAGCAGTACTTC.

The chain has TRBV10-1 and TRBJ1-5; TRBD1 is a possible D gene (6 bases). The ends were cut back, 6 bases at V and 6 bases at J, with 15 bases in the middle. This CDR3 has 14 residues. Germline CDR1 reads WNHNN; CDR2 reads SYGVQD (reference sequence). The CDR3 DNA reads TGCGCCAGCAGCTATTGGACAGTAGGTCAGCCCCAGCATTTT. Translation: CASSYWTVGQPQHF.

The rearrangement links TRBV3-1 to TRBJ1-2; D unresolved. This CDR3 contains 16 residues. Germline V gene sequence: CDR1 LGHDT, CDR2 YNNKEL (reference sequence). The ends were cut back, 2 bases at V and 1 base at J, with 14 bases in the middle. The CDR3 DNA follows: TGTGCCAGCAGCCAACCTCCTGGGAAGGGTAACTATGGCTACACCTTC. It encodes CASSQPPGKGNYGYTF. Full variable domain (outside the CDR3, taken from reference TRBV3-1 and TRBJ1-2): DTAVSQTPKYLVTQMGNDKSIKCEQNLGHDTMYWYKQDSKKFLKIMFSYNNKELIINETVPNRFSPKSPDKAHLNLHINSLELGDSAVYFCASSQPPGKGNYGYTFGSGTRLTVV.

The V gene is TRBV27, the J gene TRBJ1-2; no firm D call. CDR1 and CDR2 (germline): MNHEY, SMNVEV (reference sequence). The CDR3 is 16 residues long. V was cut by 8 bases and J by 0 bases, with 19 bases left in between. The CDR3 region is CASLEIRTAPNYGYTF. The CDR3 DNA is TGTGCCAGCCTGGAGATTCGGACGGCTCCTAACTATGGCTACACCTTC.

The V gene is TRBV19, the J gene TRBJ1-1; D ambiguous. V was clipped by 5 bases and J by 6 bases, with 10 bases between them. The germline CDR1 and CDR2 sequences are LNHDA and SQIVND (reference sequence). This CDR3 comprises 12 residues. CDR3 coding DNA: TGTGCCAGTAGTGTTGGGGATGCTGAAGCTTTCTTT. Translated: CASSVGDAEAFF.

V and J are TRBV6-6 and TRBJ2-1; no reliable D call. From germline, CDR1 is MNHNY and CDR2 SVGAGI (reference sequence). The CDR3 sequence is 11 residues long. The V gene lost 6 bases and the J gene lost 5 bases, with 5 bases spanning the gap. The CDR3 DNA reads TGTGCCAGCAGATTAAACAATGAGCAGTTCTTC. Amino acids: CASRLNNEQFF.

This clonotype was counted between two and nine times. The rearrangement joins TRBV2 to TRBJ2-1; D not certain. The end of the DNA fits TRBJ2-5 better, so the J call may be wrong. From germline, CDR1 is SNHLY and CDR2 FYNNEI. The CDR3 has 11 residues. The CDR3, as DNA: TGTGCCAGCACCTCAGAAGAGACCCAGTACTTC. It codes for CASTSEETQYF.

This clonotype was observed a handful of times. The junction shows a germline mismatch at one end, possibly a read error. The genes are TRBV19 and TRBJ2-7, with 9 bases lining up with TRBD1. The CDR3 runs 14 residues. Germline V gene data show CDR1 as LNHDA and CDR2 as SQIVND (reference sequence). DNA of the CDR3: TGCGCCAGCAGCATAGGGACAGGGACCTACGAGCAGTACTTC. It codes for CASSIGTGTYEQYF.

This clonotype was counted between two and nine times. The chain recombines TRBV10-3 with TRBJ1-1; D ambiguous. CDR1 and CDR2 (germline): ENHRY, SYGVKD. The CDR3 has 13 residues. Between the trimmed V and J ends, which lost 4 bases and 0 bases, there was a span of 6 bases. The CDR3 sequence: CAISARVNTEAFF. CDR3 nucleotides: TGTGCCATCAGTGCTCGGGTGAACACTGAAGCTTTCTTT.

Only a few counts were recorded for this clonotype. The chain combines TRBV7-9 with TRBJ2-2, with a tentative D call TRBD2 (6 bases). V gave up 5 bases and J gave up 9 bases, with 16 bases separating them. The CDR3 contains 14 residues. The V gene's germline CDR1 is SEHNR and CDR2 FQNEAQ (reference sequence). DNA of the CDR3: TGTGCCAGCAGCCCAGAGCGGAGGGTCCGGGAGCTGTTTTTT. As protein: CASSPERRVRELFF.

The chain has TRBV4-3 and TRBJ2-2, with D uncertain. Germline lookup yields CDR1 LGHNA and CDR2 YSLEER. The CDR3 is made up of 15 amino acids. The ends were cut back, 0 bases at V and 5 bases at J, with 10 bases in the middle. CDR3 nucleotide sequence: TGCGCCAGCAGCCAAGATTTAGAGGAGACCGGGGAGCTGTTTTTT. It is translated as CASSQDLEETGELFF.

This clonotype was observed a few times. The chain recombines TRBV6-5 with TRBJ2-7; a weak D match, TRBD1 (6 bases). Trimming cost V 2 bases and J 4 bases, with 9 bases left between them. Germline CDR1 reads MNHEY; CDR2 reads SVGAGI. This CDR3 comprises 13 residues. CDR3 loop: CASSYLQGYEQYF. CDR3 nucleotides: TGTGCCAGCAGTTACCTCCAGGGGTACGAGCAGTACTTC.

For the CDR3, the DNA is TGTGCCAGCAGCTCGACCGCCGGGGGCACTCGTGATGGCTACACCTTC. This codes for CASSSTAGGTRDGYTF. The chain joins TRBV7-9 to TRBJ1-2; tentative D call: TRBD1 (6 bases). The V and J ends lost 4 bases and 6 bases respectively, with 21 bases between them. The V gene's germline CDR1 is SEHNR and CDR2 FQNEAQ (reference sequence). The length of the CDR3 is 16 residues. Complete variable domain (other parts from reference TRBV7-9 and TRBJ1-2): DTGVSQNPRHKITKRGQNVTFRCDPISEHNRLYWYRQTLGQGPEFLTYFQNEAQLEKSRLLSDRFSAERPKGSFSTLEIQRTEQGDSAMYLCASSSTAGGTRDGYTFGSGTRLTVV.

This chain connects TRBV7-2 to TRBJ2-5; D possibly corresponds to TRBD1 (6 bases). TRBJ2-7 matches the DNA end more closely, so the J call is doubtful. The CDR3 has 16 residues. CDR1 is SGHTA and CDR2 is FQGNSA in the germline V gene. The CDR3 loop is CASSLGPLDSSYEQYF. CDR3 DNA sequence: TGTGCCAGCAGCTTAGGACCCTTGGACAGTTCCTACGAGCAGTACTTC.

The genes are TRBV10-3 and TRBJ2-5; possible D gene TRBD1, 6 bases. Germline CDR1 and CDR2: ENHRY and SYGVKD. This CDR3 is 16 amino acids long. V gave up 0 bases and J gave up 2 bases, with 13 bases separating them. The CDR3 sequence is CAISESGRGEQETQYF. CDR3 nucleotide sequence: TGTGCCATCAGTGAGTCGGGCAGGGGAGAACAAGAGACCCAGTACTTC.

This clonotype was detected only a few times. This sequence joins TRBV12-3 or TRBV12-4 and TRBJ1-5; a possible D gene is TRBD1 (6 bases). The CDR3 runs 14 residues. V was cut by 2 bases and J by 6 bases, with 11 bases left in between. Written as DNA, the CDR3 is TGTGCCAGCAGTTTATCACAGGGAAGTCAGCCCCAGCATTTT. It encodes CASSLSQGSQPQHF.

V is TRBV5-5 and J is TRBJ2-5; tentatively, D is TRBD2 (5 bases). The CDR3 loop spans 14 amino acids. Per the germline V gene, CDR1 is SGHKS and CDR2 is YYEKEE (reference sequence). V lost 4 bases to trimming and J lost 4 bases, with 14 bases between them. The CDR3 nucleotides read TGTGCCAGCAGCCACTTGAGAGGAGGAGAGACCCAGTACTTC. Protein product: CASSHLRGGETQYF.

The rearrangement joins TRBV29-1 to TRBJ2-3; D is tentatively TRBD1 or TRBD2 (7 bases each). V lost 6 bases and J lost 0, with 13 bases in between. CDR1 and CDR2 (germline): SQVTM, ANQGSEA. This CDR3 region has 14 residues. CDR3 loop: CSVRGTESTDTQYF. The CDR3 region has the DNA TGCAGCGTGCGGGGGACAGAGAGCACAGATACGCAGTATTTT.

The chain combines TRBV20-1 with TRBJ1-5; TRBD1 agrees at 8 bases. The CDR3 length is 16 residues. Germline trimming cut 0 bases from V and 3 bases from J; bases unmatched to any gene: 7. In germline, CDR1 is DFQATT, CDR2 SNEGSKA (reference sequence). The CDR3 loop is CSARDRRDRINQPQHF. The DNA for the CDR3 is TGCAGTGCTAGAGACCGCCGGGACAGGATCAATCAGCCCCAGCATTTT.

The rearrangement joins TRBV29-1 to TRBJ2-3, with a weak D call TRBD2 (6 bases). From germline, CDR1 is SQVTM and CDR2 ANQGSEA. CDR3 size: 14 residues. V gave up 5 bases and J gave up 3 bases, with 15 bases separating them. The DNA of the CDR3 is TGCAGCGTTTTACCGGGACTCGGGACAGATACGCAGTATTTT. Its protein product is CSVLPGLGTDTQYF.

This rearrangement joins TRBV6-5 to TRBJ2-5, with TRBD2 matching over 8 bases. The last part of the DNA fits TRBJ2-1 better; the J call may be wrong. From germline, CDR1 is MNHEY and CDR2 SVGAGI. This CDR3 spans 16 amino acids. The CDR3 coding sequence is TGTGCCAGCAGTTACTTTAGCGGGACCAATTACAATGAGCAGTTCTTC. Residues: CASSYFSGTNYNEQFF.

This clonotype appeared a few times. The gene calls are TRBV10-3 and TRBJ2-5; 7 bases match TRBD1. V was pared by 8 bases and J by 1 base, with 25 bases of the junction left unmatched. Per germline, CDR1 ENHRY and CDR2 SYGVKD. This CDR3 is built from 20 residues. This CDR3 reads CAIWEGSGTVTQGTQETQYF. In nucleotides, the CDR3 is TGTGCCATCTGGGAAGGCTCAGGGACAGTCACTCAGGGGACCCAAGAGACCCAGTACTTC.